A selection of T cell receptor beta chains follows, all from one sample in a study of blood T cell repertoires in COVID-19. Clones were read by immunoSEQ multiplex PCR, and TCRdb kept only the in-frame ones, dropping some. The profile shows some 200,000 clones, 83% of them singletons. The specimen was peripheral blood. The receptors were sampled from a woman between 40 and 50 years old with acute or convalescent COVID-19. Each CDR3 is given with its conserved first and last residue. A D gene is named only where the DNA matches it firmly.

NA,TRBV9,TRBJ2-3,TGTGCCAGCAGCGTAGGGAGGACAGATACGCAGTATTTT,CASSVGRTDTQYF
NA,TRBV5-8,TRBJ1-4,TGTGCCAGCAGCTTGTGGGGAGAGGATGAAAAACTGTTTTTT,CASSLWGEDEKLFF
NA,TRBV30,TRBJ2-2,TGTGCCTGGAGTGCCCGGCGGGACACCGGGGAGCTGTTTTTT,CAWSARRDTGELFF
NA,TRBV30,TRBJ1-1,TGTGCCTGGAGTGTAGGTCTAGACACTGAAGCTTTCTTT,CAWSVGLDTEAFF
NA,TRBV18,TRBJ1-2,TGTGCCAGCTCACTAGAAAGGGGCGGAGGCTACACCTTC,CASSLERGGGYTF
NA,TRBV7-3,TRBJ1-1,TGTGCCAGCAGCCCCACAGCGAACACTGAAGCTTTCTTT,CASSPTANTEAFF
NA,TRBV11-2,TRBJ2-1,TGTGCCAGCAGCTTAGTTGTGTACAGCTCCTACAATGAGCAGTTCTTC,CASSLVVYSSYNEQFF
TRBD2,TRBV7-2,TRBJ2-3,TGTGCCAGCAGCTTAGCGGGGGGGATCACAGATACGCAGTATTTT,CASSLAGGITDTQYF
TRBD1,TRBV6-5,TRBJ1-4,TGTGCCAGCAGCGTTGCAGGGGGCGCGAGGGAAAAACTGTTTTTT,CASSVAGGAREKLFF
NA,TRBV7-2,TRBJ2-2,TGTGCCAGCAGCTTTGCAGCGCGGACCGGGGAGCTGTTTTTT,CASSFAARTGELFF
TRBD2,TRBV27,TRBJ2-7,TGTGCCAGCAGTACGGTCGGGACTAGCGGGGAATACGAGCAGTACTTC,CASSTVGTSGEYEQYF